This T cell receptor beta chain is from a study of T cells after posttransplantation cyclophosphamide. Here immunoSEQ multiplex PCR was the method, and the copy in TCRdb shows in-frame clones only, minus some. The table shows tens of thousands of clones, with roughly two thirds occurring only once. In germline, CDR1 is ENHRY, CDR2 SYGVKD. V gave up 1 base and J gave up 4 bases, with 2 bases separating them. This CDR3 comprises 11 residues. Material for sequencing was memory CD4+ T cells sorted from PBMCs. This TCR derives from a woman in her sixties or seventies in good health, CMV-negative, and a related stem cell transplant donor. The rearrangement links TRBV10-3 to TRBJ2-7; D is ambiguous. The CDR3 protein is CAISELYEQYF. CDR3 nucleotide sequence: TGTGCCATCAGTGAGTTATACGAGCAGTACTTC.